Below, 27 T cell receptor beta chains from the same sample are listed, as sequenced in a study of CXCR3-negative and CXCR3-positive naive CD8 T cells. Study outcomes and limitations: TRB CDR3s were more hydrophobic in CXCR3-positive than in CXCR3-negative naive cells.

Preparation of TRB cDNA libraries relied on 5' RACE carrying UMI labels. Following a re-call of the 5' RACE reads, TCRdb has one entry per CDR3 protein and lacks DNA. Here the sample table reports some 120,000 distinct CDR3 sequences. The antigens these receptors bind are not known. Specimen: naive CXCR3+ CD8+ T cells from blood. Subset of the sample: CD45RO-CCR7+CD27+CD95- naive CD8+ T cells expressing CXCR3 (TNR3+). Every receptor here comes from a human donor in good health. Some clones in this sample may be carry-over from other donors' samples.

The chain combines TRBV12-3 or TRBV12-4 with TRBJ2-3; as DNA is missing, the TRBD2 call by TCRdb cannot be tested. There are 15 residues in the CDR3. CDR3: CASSLLSGETDTQYF.

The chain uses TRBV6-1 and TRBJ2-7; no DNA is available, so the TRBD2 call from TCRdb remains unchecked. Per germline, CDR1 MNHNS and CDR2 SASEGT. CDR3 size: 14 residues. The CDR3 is CASSVTSGPYEQYF.

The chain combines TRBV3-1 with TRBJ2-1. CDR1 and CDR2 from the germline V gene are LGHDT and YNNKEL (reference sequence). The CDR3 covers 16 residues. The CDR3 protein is CASSQVGVVSYNEQFF.

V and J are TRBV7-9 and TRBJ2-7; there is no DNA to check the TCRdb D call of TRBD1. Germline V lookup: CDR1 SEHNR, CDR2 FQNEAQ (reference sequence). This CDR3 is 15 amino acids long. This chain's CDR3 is CASSFSGTGSYEQYF.

CDR3 protein: CASSEGASGDFYEQYF. The chain uses TRBV2 and TRBJ2-7; TCRdb names TRBD2, which stays unverified in the absence of DNA. This CDR3 comprises 16 residues. Germline CDR1 is SNHLY and CDR2 is FYNNEI. The complete variable domain, with remaining parts taken from reference TRBV2 and TRBJ2-7, reads EPEVTQTPSHQVTQMGQEVILRCVPISNHLYFYWYRQILGQKVEFLVSFYNNEISEKSEIFDDQFSVERPDGSNFTLKIRSTKLEDSAMYFCASSEGASGDFYEQYFGPGTRLTVT.

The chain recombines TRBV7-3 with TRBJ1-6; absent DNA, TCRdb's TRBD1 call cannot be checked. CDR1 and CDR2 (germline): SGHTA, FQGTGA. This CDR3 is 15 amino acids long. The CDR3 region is CASSDQPTPHSPLHF.

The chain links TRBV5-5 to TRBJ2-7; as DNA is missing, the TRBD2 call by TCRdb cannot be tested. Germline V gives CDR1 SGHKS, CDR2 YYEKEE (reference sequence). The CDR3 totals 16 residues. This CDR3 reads CASSLSPGTSSYEQYF. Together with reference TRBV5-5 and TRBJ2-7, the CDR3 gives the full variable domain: DAGVTQSPTHLIKTRGQQVTLRCSPISGHKSVSWYQQVLGQGPQFIFQYYEKEERGRGNFPDRFSARQFPNYSSELNVNALLLGDSALYLCASSLSPGTSSYEQYFGPGTRLTVT.

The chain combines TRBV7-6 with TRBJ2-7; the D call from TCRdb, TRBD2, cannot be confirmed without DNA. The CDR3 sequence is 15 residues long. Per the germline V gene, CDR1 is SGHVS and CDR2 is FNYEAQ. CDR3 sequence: CASSNRGLDPYEQYF.

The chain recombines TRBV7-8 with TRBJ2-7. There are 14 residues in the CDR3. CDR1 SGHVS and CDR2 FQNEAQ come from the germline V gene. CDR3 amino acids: CASSSSGTYYEQYF.

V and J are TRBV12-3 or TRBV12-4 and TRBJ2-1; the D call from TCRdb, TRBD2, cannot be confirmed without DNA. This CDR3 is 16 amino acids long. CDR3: CASSLSTSGSLDEQFF.

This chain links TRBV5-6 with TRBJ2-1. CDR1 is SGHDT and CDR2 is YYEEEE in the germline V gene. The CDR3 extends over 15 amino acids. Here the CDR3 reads CASSLVGFTYNEQFF.

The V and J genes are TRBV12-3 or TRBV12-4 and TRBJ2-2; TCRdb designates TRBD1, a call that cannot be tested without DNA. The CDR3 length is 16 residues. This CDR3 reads CASSNPRGLNTGELFF.

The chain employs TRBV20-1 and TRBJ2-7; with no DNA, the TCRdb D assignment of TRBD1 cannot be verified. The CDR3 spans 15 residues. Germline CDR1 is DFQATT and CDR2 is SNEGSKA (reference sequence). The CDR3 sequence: CSARDEGDSSYEQYF.

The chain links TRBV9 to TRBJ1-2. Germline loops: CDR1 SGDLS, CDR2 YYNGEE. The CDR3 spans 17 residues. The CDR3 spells CASSPQTGLAVNYGYTF.

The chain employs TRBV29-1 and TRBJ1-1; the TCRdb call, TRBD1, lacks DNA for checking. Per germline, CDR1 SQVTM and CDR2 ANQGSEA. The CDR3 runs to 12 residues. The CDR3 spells CSVPQGPAEAFF.

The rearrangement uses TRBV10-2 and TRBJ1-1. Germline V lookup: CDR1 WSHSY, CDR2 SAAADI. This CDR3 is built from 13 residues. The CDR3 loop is CASSEIDLTEAFF.

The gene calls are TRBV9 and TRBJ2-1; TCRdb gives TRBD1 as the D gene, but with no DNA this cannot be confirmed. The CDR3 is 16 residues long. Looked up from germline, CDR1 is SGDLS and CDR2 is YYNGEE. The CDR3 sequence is CASSVVPQISYNEQFF.

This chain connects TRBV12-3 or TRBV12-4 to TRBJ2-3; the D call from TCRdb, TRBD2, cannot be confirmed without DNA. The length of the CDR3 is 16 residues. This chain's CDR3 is CASRTASRARTDTQYF.

CDR3 sequence: CASSWQLNTEAFF. V is TRBV27 and J is TRBJ1-1. The CDR3 has 13 residues. Germline CDR1 MNHEY, CDR2 SMNVEV (reference sequence).

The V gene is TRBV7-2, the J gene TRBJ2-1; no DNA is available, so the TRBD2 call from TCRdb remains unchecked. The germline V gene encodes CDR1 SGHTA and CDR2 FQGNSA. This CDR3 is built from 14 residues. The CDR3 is CASSPGDSRNEQFF.

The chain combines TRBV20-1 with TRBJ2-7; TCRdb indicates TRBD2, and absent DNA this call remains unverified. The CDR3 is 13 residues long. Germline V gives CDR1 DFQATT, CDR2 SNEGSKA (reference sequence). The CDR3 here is CSAIRESSYEQYF.

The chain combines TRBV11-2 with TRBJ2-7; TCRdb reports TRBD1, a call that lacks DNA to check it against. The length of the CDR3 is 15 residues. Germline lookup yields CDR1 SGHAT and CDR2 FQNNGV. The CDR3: CASSSPLAGGYEQYF. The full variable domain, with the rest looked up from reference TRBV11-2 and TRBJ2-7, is EAGVAQSPRYKIIEKRQSVAFWCNPISGHATLYWYQQILGQGPKLLIQFQNNGVVDDSQLPKDRFSAERLKGVDSTLKIQPAKLEDSAVYLCASSSPLAGGYEQYFGPGTRLTVT.

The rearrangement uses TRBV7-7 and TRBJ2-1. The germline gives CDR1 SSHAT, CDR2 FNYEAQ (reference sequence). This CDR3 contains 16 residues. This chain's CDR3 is CATVSYSRDSYNEQFF.

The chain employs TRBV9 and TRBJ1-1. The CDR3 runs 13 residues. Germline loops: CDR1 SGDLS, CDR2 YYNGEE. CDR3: CASKGDWDTEAFF.

CDR3 amino acids: CASSLGTGLLYGYTF. The chain employs TRBV27 and TRBJ1-2; TCRdb's D gene call, TRBD1, goes unchecked for lack of DNA. Per the germline V gene, CDR1 is MNHEY and CDR2 is SMNVEV (reference sequence). The CDR3 runs 15 residues.

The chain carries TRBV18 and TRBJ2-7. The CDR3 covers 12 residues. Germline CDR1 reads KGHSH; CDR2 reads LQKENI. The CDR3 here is CASSPPGVEQYF.

CDR3 sequence: CASTHYQGTNTGELFF. V usage is TRBV2 and J usage is TRBJ2-2; the D gene TCRdb calls, TRBD1, cannot be checked with no DNA. This CDR3 has 16 amino acids. Per the germline V gene, CDR1 is SNHLY and CDR2 is FYNNEI.